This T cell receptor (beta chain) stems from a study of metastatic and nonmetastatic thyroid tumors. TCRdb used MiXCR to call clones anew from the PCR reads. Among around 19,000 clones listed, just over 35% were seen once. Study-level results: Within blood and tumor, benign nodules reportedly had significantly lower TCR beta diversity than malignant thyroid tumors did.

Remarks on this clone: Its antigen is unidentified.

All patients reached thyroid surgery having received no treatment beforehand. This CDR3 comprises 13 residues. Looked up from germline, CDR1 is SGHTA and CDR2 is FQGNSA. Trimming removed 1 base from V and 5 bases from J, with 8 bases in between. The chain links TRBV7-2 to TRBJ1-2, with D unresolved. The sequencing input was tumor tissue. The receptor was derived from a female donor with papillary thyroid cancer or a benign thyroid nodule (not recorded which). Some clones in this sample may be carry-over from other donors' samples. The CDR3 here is CASSLERSYGYTF. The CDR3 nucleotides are TGTGCCAGCAGCTTAGAAAGGTCATATGGCTACACCTTC.